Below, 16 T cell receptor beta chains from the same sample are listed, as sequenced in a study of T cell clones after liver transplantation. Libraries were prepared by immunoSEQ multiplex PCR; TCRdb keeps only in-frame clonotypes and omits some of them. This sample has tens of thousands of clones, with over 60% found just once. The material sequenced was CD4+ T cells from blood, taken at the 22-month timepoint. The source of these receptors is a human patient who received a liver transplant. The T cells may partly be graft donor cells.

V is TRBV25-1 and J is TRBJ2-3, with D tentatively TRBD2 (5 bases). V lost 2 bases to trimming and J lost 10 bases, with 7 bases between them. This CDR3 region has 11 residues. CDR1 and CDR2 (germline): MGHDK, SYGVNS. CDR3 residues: CASSEGGPQYF. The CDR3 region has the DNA TGTGCCAGCAGTGAAGGAGGACCGCAGTATTTT.

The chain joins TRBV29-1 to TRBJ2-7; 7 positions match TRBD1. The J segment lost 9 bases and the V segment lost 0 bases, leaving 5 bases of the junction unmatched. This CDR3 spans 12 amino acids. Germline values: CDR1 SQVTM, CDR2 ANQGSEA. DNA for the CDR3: TGCAGCGTTGAAGAAACACAGGGGAGGCAGTACTTC. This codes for CSVEETQGRQYF.

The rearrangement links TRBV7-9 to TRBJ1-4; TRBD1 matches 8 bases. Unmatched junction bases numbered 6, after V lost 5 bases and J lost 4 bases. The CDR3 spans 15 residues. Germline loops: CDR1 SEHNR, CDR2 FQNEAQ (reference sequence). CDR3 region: CASSDRTGNNEKLFF. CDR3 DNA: TGTGCCAGCAGCGACCGGACAGGGAATAATGAAAAACTGTTTTTT.

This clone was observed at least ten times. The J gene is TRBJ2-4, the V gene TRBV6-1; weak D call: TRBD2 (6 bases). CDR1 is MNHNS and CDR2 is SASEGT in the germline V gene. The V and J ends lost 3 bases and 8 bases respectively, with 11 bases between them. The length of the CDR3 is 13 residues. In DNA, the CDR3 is TGTGCCAGCAGTGACAGACGCGGGGACATTCAGTACTTC. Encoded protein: CASSDRRGDIQYF.

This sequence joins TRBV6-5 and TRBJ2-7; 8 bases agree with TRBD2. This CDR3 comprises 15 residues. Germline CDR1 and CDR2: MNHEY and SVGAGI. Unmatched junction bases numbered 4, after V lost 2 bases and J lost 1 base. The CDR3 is CASSYRASGSYEQYF. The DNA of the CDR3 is TGTGCCAGCAGTTACAGGGCTAGCGGGTCCTACGAGCAGTACTTC.

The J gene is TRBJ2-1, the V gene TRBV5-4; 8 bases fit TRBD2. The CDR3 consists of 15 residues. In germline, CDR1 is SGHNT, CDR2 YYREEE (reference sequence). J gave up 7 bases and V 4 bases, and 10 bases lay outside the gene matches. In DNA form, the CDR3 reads TGTGCCAGCAGCCTCTCCCGGGGGGGGTTTAATGAGCAGTTCTTC. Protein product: CASSLSRGGFNEQFF. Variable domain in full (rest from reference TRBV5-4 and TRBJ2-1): ETGVTQSPTHLIKTRGQQVTLRCSSQSGHNTVSWYQQALGQGPQFIFQYYREEENGRGNFPPRFSGLQFPNYSSELNVNALELDDSALYLCASSLSRGGFNEQFFGPGTRLTVL.

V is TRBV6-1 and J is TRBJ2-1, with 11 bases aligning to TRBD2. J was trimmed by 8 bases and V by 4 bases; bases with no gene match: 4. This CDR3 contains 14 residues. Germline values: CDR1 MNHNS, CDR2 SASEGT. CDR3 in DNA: TGTGCCAGCAGTGTAGCGGGGGGGCCCGATGAGCAGTTCTTC. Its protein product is CASSVAGGPDEQFF.

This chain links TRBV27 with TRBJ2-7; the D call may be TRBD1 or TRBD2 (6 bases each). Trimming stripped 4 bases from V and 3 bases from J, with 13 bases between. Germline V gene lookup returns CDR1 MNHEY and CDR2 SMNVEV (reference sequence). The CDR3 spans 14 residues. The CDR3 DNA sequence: TGTGCCAGCAGTTGGAGGAGGGGGGACTACGAGCAGTACTTC. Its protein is CASSWRRGDYEQYF.

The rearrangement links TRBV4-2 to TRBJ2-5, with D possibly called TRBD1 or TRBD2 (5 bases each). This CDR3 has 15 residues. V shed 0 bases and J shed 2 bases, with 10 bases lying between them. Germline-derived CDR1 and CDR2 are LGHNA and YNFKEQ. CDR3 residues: CASSQDEWGQETQYF. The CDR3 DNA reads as TGTGCCAGCAGCCAAGACGAGTGGGGGCAAGAGACCCAGTACTTC.

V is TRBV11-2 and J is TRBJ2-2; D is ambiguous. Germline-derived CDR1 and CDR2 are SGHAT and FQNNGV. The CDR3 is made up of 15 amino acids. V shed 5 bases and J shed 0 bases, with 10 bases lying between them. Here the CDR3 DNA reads TGTGCCAGCAGCCCCAACCCCGCGAACACCGGGGAGCTGTTTTTT. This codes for CASSPNPANTGELFF. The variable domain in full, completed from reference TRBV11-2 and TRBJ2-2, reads EAGVAQSPRYKIIEKRQSVAFWCNPISGHATLYWYQQILGQGPKLLIQFQNNGVVDDSQLPKDRFSAERLKGVDSTLKIQPAKLEDSAVYLCASSPNPANTGELFFGEGSRLTVL.

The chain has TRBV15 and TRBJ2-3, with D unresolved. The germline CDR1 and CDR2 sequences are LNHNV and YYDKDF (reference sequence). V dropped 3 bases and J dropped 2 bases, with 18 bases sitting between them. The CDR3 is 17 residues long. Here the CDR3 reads CATSRGSLDFYTDTQYF. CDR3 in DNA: TGTGCCACCAGCAGGGGCAGCCTGGATTTCTACACAGATACGCAGTATTTT.

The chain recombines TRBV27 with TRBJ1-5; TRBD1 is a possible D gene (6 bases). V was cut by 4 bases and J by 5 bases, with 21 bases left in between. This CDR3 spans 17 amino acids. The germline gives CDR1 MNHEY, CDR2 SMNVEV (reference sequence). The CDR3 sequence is CASSSQTGLGSDQPQHF. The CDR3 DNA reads TGTGCCAGCAGTTCACAAACAGGGCTCGGGTCAGATCAGCCCCAGCATTTT.

The CDR3 region has the DNA TGTGCCAGCAGCCCCGGGACAGGTTTTCTCTCTGGAAACACCATATATTTT. This codes for CASSPGTGFLSGNTIYF. The chain has TRBV28 and TRBJ1-3, with TRBD1 matching over 8 bases. The J segment lost 0 bases and the V segment lost 6 bases, leaving 10 bases of the junction unmatched. The CDR3 has 17 amino acids. Germline loops: CDR1 MDHEN, CDR2 SYDVKM.

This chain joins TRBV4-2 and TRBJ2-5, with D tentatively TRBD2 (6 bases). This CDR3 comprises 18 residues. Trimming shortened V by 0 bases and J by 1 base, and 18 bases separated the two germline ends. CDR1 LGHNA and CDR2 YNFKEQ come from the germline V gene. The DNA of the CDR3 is TGTGCCAGCAGCCAAGATTCCTCCCCCCTAGCGTCCCAAGAGACCCAGTACTTC. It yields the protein CASSQDSSPLASQETQYF.

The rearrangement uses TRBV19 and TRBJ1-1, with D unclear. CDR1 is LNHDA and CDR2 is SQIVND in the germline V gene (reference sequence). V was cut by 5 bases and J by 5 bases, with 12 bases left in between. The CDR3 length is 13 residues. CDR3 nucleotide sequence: TGTGCCAGTAGTTTCACGCGCAGGACTGAAGCTTTCTTT. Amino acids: CASSFTRRTEAFF.

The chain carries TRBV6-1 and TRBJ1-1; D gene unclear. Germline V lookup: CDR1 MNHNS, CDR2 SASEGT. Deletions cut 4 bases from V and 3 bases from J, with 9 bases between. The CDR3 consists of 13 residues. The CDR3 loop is CASSATGDTEAFF. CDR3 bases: TGTGCCAGCAGTGCCACCGGGGACACTGAAGCTTTCTTT.